This is a list of T cell receptor beta chains from one sample in a study of T-cell reconstitution after alpha-beta-depleted transplantation in children. In TCRdb, the PCR reads were re-called with MiXCR into one record per CDR3 protein. The sample shows fewer than 250,000 distinct CDR3 sequences, more than 15% of them seen only once. This specimen consisted of PBMCs, mostly from graft donor cells, obtained 360 days after TCRalphabeta/CD19-depleted stem cell transplant. The source of these receptors is a male patient aged 2-10 years who had a stem cell transplant for acute lymphoblastic leukemia, so the T cells may come from the graft donor. Both conserved end residues are part of each CDR3. The order of the fields is J gene, V gene, CDR3 protein.

>TRBJ2-2|TRBV5-1
CASSLAWAGELFF
>TRBJ2-1|TRBV7-6
CASSLGRGRPNEQFF
>TRBJ1-1|TRBV10-3
CAIKQGPVDTEAFF
>TRBJ2-2|TRBV2
CASRGRRGAGVGELFF
>TRBJ2-1|TRBV7-2
CASSLVGGPEGEQFF
>TRBJ2-4|TRBV9
CASSEPRGGAKNIQYF
>TRBJ1-6|TRBV12-3/TRBV12-4
CASSNLRGIRVNSPLHF
>TRBJ1-5|TRBV6-1
CASSQGGAGGSNQPQHF
>TRBJ1-2|TRBV15
CATSRGTRLRTGGYYGYTF
>TRBJ2-2|TRBV4-3
CASSQVHTRDYPTGELFF
>TRBJ1-5|TRBV28
CASSSIRGLGVQPQHF
>TRBJ2-5|TRBV6-5
CASSYSEGTQETQYF
>TRBJ1-4|TRBV20-1
CSATSGVTNEKLFF
>TRBJ1-4|TRBV9
CASSQTSGKKLFF
>TRBJ2-7|TRBV12-3/TRBV12-4
CASSLVDGDYEQYF
>TRBJ2-3|TRBV5-1
CASSLDRVEDTQYF
>TRBJ2-3|TRBV7-9
CASFAPTGFFTDTQYF
>TRBJ1-5|TRBV27
CASSFLGQGKGNQPQHF
>TRBJ2-1|TRBV7-4
CAMSWEVGGNEQFF
>TRBJ2-1|TRBV4-3
CASSRNQFSDEQFF
>TRBJ2-1|TRBV25-1
CASGQGAGEQFF
>TRBJ2-1|TRBV12-3/TRBV12-4
CASSHKLGQFF
>TRBJ2-7|TRBV29-1
CSVSPVSTDYEQYF
>TRBJ2-2|TRBV14
CASSQGQKNTGELFF
>TRBJ2-2|TRBV15
CATSRDLGDTGELFF
>TRBJ1-1|TRBV12-3/TRBV12-4
CASSENRGWTEAFF
>TRBJ2-7|TRBV7-6
CASSLKTGTGGGEQYF
>TRBJ1-1|TRBV12-3/TRBV12-4
CASRNQQGAEAFF
>TRBJ1-2|TRBV10-3
CAISGPGTRGDGYTF
>TRBJ2-5|TRBV12-3/TRBV12-4
CASRRNRGPQETQYF
>TRBJ2-2|TRBV29-1
CSVATGTGELFF
>TRBJ2-1|TRBV5-6
CASSLGLVEQFF
>TRBJ1-4|TRBV12-3/TRBV12-4
CASSFGSRGRTNEKLFF
>TRBJ2-2|TRBV9
CASSGSGGNTGELFF
>TRBJ2-2|TRBV20-1
CSARWGQRNTGELFF
>TRBJ2-7|TRBV7-2
CASSLAENPNF
>TRBJ2-4|TRBV29-1
CSVALGRNIQYF
>TRBJ2-1|TRBV27
CASSLLRMTGCNEQFF
>TRBJ2-7|TRBV6-6
CASTDCLGDEQYF